This T cell receptor beta chain was captured by sequencing in a study of blood T cell repertoires in COVID-19. Participant ages covered about 18 to 89 years across 25 or so US areas. Participants had their cohort set by participant-reported clinical history. Method: immunoSEQ multiplex PCR; TCRdb's copy keeps in-frame clones and lacks some. The sample has roughly 250,000 clones, around 89% seen once. The sequencing input was PBMCs or T cells enriched from blood (not recorded which). The clonotype was recovered from a middle-aged man who had recovered from COVID-19.

The CDR3 region has the DNA TGTGCCAGCAGTGCCCTCGATGGGGGGGTAGCAAGGTGGTCTAATGAAAAACTGTTTTTT. This translates into CASSALDGGVARWSNEKLFF. The rearrangement links TRBV6-1 to TRBJ1-4; D is perhaps TRBD1 (5 bases). Trimming took 4 bases from V and 3 from J, leaving 27 bases between them. The CDR3 totals 20 residues. The germline V gene has CDR1 MNHNS and CDR2 SASEGT.